Sequencing of this T cell receptor beta chain was carried out in a study of blood T cell repertoires in COVID-19. Clones were read by immunoSEQ multiplex PCR, and TCRdb kept only the in-frame ones, dropping some. The repertoire consists of around 220,000 clones, with around 87% occurring once and the leading ten covering roughly 10%. In germline, CDR1 is SGHDN, CDR2 FVKESK. The CDR3 is 13 amino acids. V gave up 6 bases and J gave up 1 base, with 9 bases separating them. This chain joins TRBV14 and TRBJ1-1; a possible D gene is TRBD1 (6 bases). Material for sequencing was peripheral blood. This clonotype was obtained from a woman in her 50s with COVID-19, enrolled during active disease. The CDR3 reads CASSQDRNTEAFF. The CDR3 region has the DNA TGTGCCAGCAGTCAGGACAGGAACACTGAAGCTTTCTTT.